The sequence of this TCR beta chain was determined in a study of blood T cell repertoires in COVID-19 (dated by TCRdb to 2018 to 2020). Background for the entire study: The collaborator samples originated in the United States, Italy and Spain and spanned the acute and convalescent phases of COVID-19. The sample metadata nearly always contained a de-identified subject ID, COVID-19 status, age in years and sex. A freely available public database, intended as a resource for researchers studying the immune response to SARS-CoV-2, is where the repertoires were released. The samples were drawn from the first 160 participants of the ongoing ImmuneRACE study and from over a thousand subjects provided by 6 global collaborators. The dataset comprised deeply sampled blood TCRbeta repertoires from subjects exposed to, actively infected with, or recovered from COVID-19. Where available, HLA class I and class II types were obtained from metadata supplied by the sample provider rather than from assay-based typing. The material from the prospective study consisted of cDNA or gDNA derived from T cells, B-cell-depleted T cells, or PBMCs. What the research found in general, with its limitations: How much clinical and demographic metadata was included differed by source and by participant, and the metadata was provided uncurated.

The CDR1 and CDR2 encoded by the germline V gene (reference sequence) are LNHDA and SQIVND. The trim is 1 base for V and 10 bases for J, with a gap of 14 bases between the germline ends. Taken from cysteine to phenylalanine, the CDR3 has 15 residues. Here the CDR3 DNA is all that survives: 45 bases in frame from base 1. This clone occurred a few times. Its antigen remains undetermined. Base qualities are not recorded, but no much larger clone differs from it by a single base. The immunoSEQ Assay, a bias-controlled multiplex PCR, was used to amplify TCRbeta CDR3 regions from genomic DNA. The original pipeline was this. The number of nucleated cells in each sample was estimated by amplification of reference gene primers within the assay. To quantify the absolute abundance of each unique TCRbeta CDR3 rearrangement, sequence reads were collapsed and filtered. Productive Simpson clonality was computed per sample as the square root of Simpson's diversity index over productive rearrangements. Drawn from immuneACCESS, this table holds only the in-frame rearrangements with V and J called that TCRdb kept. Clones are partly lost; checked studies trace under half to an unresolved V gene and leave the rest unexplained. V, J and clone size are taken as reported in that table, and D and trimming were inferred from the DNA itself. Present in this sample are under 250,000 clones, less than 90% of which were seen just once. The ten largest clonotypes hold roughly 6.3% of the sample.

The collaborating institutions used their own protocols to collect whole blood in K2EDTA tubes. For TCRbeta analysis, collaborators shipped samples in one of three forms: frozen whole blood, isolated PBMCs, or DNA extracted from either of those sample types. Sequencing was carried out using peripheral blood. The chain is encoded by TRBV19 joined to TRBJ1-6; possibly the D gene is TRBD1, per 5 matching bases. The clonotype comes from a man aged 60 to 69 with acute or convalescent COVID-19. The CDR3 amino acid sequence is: CASSIAGRVDSPLHF. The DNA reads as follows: TGTGCCAGTAGTATAGCGGGCAGGGTGGACTCACCCCTCCACTTT.